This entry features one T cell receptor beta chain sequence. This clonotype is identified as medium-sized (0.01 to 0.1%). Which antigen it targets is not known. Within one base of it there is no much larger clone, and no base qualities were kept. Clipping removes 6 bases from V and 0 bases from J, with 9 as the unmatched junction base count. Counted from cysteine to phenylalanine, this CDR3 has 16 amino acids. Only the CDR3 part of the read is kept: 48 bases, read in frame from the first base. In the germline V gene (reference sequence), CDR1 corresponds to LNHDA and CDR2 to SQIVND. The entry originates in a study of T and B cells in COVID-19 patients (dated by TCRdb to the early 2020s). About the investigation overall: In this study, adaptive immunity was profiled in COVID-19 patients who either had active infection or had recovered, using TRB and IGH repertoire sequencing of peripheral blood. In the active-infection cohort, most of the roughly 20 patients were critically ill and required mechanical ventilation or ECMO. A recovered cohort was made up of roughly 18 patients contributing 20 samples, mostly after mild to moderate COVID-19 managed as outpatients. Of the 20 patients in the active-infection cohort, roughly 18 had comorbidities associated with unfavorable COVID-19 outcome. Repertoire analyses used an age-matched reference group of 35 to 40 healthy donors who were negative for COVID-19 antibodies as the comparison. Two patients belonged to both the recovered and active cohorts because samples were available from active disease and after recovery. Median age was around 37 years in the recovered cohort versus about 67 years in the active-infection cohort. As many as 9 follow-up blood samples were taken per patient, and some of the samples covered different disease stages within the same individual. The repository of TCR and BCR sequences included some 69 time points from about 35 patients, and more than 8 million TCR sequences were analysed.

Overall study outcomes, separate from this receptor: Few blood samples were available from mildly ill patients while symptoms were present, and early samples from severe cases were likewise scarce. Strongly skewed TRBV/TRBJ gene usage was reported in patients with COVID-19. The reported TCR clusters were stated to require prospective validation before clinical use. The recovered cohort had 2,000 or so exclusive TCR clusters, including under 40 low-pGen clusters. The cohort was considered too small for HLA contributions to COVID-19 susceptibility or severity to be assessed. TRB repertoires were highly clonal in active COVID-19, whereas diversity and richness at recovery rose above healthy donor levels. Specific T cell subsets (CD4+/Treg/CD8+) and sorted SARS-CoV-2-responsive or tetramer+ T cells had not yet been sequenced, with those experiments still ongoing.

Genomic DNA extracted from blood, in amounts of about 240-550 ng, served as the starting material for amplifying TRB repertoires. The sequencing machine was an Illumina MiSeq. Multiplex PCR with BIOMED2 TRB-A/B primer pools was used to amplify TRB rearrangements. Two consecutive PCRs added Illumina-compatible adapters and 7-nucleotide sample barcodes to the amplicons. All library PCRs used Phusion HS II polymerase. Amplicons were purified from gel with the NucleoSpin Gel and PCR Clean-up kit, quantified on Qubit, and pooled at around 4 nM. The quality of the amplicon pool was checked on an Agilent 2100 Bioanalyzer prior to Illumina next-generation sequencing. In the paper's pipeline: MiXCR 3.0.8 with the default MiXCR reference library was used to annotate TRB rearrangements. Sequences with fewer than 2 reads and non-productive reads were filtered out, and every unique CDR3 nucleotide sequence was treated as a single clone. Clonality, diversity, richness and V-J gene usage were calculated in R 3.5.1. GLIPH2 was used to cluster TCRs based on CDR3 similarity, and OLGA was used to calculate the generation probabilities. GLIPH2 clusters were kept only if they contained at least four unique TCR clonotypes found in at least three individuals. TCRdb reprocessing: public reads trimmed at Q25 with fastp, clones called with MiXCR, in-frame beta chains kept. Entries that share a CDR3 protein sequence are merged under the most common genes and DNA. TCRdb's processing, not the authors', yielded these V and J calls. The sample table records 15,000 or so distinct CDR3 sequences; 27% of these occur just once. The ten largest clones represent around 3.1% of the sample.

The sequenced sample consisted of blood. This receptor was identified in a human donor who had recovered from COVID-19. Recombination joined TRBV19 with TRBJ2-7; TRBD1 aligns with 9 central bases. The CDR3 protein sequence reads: CASRQSGTGISYEQYF. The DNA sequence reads TGTGCCAGTAGGCAAAGCGGGACAGGGATCTCCTACGAGCAGTACTTC.